The 13 T cell receptor beta chains below were found in one sample sequenced in a study of cytomegalovirus exposure and HLA in healthy donors. This table comes from immunoSEQ multiplex PCR, and its TCRdb copy is limited to in-frame clones, with some not included. The sample contains over 120,000 clones, approximately 90% of which appear only once. What was sequenced was PBMCs. The receptors stem from a man aged 18 to 29 in good health and CMV-seropositive.

This chain uses TRBV28 with TRBJ1-5; 8 bases match TRBD1. Germline V gene data show CDR1 as MDHEN and CDR2 as SYDVKM. The CDR3 totals 19 residues. V shed 5 bases, J shed 0 bases, and the junction held 15 bases outside the gene matches. The CDR3 DNA reads as TGTGCCAGCAGTCCAACTAGGACAGGGCGCGGATTTAGCAATCAGCCCCAGCATTTT. This encodes CASSPTRTGRGFSNQPQHF.

V gene TRBV30 combines with J gene TRBJ2-5; D remains ambiguous. The CDR3 is 12 residues long. Germline V gene data show CDR1 as GTSNPN and CDR2 as SVGIG (reference sequence). V was pared by 2 bases and J by 5 bases, with 9 bases between. This CDR3 reads CAWSIIRETQYF. The CDR3 DNA reads TGTGCCTGGAGTATAATACGGGAGACCCAGTACTTC.

The chain's CDR3 is CASSPPGRHSDTEAFF. The CDR3 bases are TGTGCCAGCTCACCACCGGGCCGCCATTCCGACACTGAAGCTTTCTTT. The J gene is TRBJ1-1, the V gene TRBV18, with D unresolved. Trimming removed 0 bases at V and 3 bases at J, with 14 bases between. The CDR3 runs to 16 residues. CDR1 KGHSH and CDR2 LQKENI come from the germline V gene.

This chain links TRBV7-6 with TRBJ1-2; D is possibly TRBD1 (5 bases). The CDR3 extends over 13 amino acids. The ends were cut back, 0 bases at V and 7 bases at J, with 9 bases in the middle. Germline lookup yields CDR1 SGHVS and CDR2 FNYEAQ. The CDR3 sequence is CASSLAVQGGYTF. The CDR3 DNA reads as TGTGCCAGCAGCTTAGCGGTCCAGGGTGGCTACACCTTC.

The chain employs TRBV5-8 and TRBJ2-7; the match to TRBD2 covers 9 bases. The V and J ends lost 3 bases and 2 bases, in that order; junction bases with no gene match: 6. From germline, CDR1 is SGHTS and CDR2 YDEGEE. There are 15 residues in the CDR3. Written as DNA, the CDR3 is TGTGCCAGCAGCTATAACCTAGCGGGAACCTACGAGCAGTACTTC. This encodes CASSYNLAGTYEQYF.

The chain links TRBV5-1 to TRBJ1-1, with 8 bases fitting TRBD1. The J segment lost 4 bases and the V segment lost 0 bases, leaving 5 bases of the junction unmatched. Germline CDR1 and CDR2: SGHRS and YFSETQ. The CDR3 spans 15 residues. The chain's CDR3 is CASSLEVTGGTEAFF. The CDR3 nucleotides read TGCGCCAGCAGCTTGGAGGTTACAGGGGGCACTGAAGCTTTCTTT.

This clone came up once. The chain is built from TRBV18 and TRBJ1-1, with D uncertain. Trimming shortened V by 5 bases and J by 3 bases, and 25 bases separated the two germline ends. This CDR3 spans 18 amino acids. The germline V gene encodes CDR1 KGHSH and CDR2 LQKENI. Here the CDR3 reads CASSYTIIPVAEHTEAFF. Written as DNA, the CDR3 is TGTGCCAGCTCATACACCATAATCCCCGTCGCGGAACACACTGAAGCTTTCTTT.

This chain connects TRBV9 to TRBJ1-2, with D possibly TRBD1 on 6 matching bases. The CDR3 loop spans 12 amino acids. Deletions cut 3 bases from V and 7 bases from J, with 10 bases between. Per germline, CDR1 SGDLS and CDR2 YYNGEE. CDR3 amino acids: CASSGYRAGYTF. CDR3 nucleotides: TGTGCCAGCAGCGGTTACAGGGCTGGCTACACCTTC.

This chain connects TRBV27 to TRBJ1-2, with a weak D call TRBD1 (5 bases). The germline V gene encodes CDR1 MNHEY and CDR2 SMNVEV (reference sequence). Trimming shortened V by 3 bases and J by 5 bases, and 7 bases separated the two germline ends. CDR3 length equals 12 residues. The CDR3 DNA follows: TGTGCCAGCAGTTTTTCAGGGTATGGCTACACCTTC. Protein product: CASSFSGYGYTF.

The chain carries TRBV5-4 and TRBJ1-1; no reliable D call. The V and J ends lost 2 bases and 4 bases respectively, with 15 bases between them. This CDR3 comprises 15 residues. Germline V gene data show CDR1 as SGHNT and CDR2 as YYREEE (reference sequence). The CDR3 protein is CASSFGTSGATEAFF. The CDR3 coding sequence is TGTGCCAGCAGCTTTGGAACTTCAGGCGCCACTGAAGCTTTCTTT. Full variable domain (missing parts from reference TRBV5-4 and TRBJ1-1): ETGVTQSPTHLIKTRGQQVTLRCSSQSGHNTVSWYQQALGQGPQFIFQYYREEENGRGNFPPRFSGLQFPNYSSELNVNALELDDSALYLCASSFGTSGATEAFFGQGTRLTVV.

The chain couples TRBV5-1 to TRBJ2-7; D possibly corresponds to TRBD1 (6 bases). The CDR3 is 14 residues long. V gave up 0 bases and J gave up 2 bases, with 9 bases separating them. The germline gives CDR1 SGHRS, CDR2 YFSETQ. The CDR3 region has the DNA TGCGCCAGCAGCTTGGCGGACAGCCCCTACGAGCAGTACTTC. This gives the protein CASSLADSPYEQYF.

This clone was detected only a few times. The chain is built from TRBV2 and TRBJ1-4; the D is unclear. V was pared by 3 bases and J by 2 bases, with 16 bases between. CDR1 and CDR2 from the germline V gene are SNHLY and FYNNEI. The CDR3 extends over 17 amino acids. CDR3 region: CASSEGSLGRTNEKLFF. The CDR3, as DNA: TGTGCCAGCAGTGAGGGGTCATTAGGGAGGACTAATGAAAAACTGTTTTTT.

The J gene is TRBJ2-7, the V gene TRBV29-1; D may be TRBD1 (6 bases). In germline, CDR1 is SQVTM, CDR2 ANQGSEA. The CDR3 contains 13 residues. Trimming pared 4 bases from V and 0 bases from J, leaving 10 bases between. The chain's CDR3 is CSVVQDSSYEQYF. CDR3 nucleotide sequence: TGCAGCGTTGTACAGGACAGCTCCTACGAGCAGTACTTC.